This entry lists 23 T cell receptor beta chains sequenced from one sample in a study of T cells after yellow fever vaccination. TCRdb processed the 5' RACE reads anew with MiXCR; each CDR3 protein has one entry. The sample comprises 65,000 to 90,000 distinct CDR3 sequences, approximately 7.5% of which are singletons, and 41% rests with the top ten. The input for sequencing was CD8+ T cells sorted from PBMCs, taken on the day of the yellow fever booster vaccination. Source of these receptors: a man aged 25-40 years who received the YFV17D yellow fever vaccine.

V is TRBV5-1 and J is TRBJ2-7; 7 bases line up with TRBD1. Trimming cost V 8 bases and J 2 bases; bases outside gene matches: 7. This CDR3 contains 13 residues. The germline V gene encodes CDR1 SGHRS and CDR2 YFSETQ. The CDR3, as DNA: TGCGCCAGAAGACAGGGATCGACCTACGAGCAGTACTTC. This gives the protein CARRQGSTYEQYF. The full variable domain, its missing parts supplied by reference TRBV5-1 and TRBJ2-7, is KAGVTQTPRYLIKTRGQQVTLSCSPISGHRSVSWYQQTPGQGLQFLFEYFSETQRNKGNFPGRFSGRQFSNSRSEMNVSTLELGDSALYLCARRQGSTYEQYFGPGTRLTVT.

There are a few counts of this clonotype. The V and J genes are TRBV29-1 and TRBJ2-3, with TRBD2 matching over 10 bases. Germline loops: CDR1 SQVTM, CDR2 ANQGSEA. The CDR3 loop spans 18 amino acids. V was clipped by 4 bases and J by 0 bases; unmatched bases: 13. DNA for the CDR3: TGCAGCGTTGCCTTGGGTCGACTAGCGGGTTCTAGCACAGATACGCAGTATTTT. Its protein product is CSVALGRLAGSSTDTQYF.

The J gene is TRBJ2-3, the V gene TRBV18; perhaps D is TRBD1 or TRBD2 (5 bases each). This CDR3 has 14 residues. Germline values: CDR1 KGHSH, CDR2 LQKENI. The ends were cut back, 6 bases at V and 8 bases at J, with 18 bases in the middle. CDR3 protein: CASSLDPGPGTQYF. The CDR3 DNA sequence: TGTGCCAGCTCTTTAGACCCGGGGCCCGGTACGCAGTATTTT.

The chain's CDR3 is CASSGSVLDTEAFF. The CDR3 coding sequence is TGTGCCAGCAGTGGTTCGGTCTTAGACACTGAAGCTTTCTTT. The chain uses TRBV9 and TRBJ1-1; no definite D call. Germline V gives CDR1 SGDLS, CDR2 YYNGEE. CDR3 length: 14 residues. V lost 5 bases and J lost 3, with 14 bases in between.

The chain employs TRBV14 and TRBJ2-3, with D tentatively TRBD2 (6 bases). CDR3 length: 15 residues. The germline gives CDR1 SGHDN, CDR2 FVKESK. Trimming left V 4 bases short and J 9 bases short, with 20 bases between. Here the CDR3 reads CASSPGTSVSLTQYF. The CDR3 region has the DNA TGTGCCAGCAGCCCCGGGACTTCGGTTAGTTTGACGCAGTATTTT.

This clonotype turned up a few times. The V and J genes are TRBV12-3 or TRBV12-4 and TRBJ2-3; no reliable D call. The CDR3 is 13 amino acids. V was cut by 3 bases and J by 6 bases, with 10 bases left in between. The CDR3 sequence is CASSLGYLDTQYF. DNA of the CDR3: TGTGCCAGCAGTTTGGGGTACTTGGATACGCAGTATTTT.

The V call is TRBV6-5, the J call TRBJ1-2; 8 nucleotides agree with TRBD1. V trimming: 2 bases; J trimming: 4 bases; junction bases outside the gene matches: 12. Germline V CDR1 and CDR2: MNHEY, SVGAGI. The CDR3 spans 17 residues. CDR3 sequence reads: CASSYPTPGQESYGYTF. The CDR3 DNA reads TGTGCCAGCAGTTACCCTACACCGGGACAGGAAAGCTATGGCTACACCTTC.

The chain recombines TRBV25-1 with TRBJ2-7; D is uncertain. The CDR3 spans 11 residues. V shed 8 bases and J shed 2 bases, with 7 bases lying between them. Germline V CDR1 and CDR2: MGHDK, SYGVNS. The CDR3 DNA reads as TGTGCCAGCGGGGAAGCCTACGAGCAGTACTTC. Protein sequence: CASGEAYEQYF.

The chain links TRBV7-6 to TRBJ1-1; maybe TRBD1 (5 bases). Germline V gene sequence: CDR1 SGHVS, CDR2 FNYEAQ. Trimming pared 4 bases from V and 4 bases from J, leaving 10 bases between. CDR3 length: 13 residues. For the CDR3, the DNA is TGTGCCAGCAGCTCCTCGGGGGTCACTGAAGCTTTCTTT. Protein product: CASSSSGVTEAFF.

This clonotype was observed many times. The chain employs TRBV5-1 and TRBJ2-1, with 8 nucleotides matching TRBD2. This CDR3 spans 12 amino acids. With 3 bases clipped from V and 7 bases from J, the junction kept 0 bases outside the gene matches. The germline V gene has CDR1 SGHRS and CDR2 YFSETQ. The CDR3 region has the DNA TGCGCCAGCAGCTCGGGGGGGAATGAGCAGTTCTTC. Amino acid sequence: CASSSGGNEQFF.

This chain connects TRBV18 to TRBJ2-2; D is unresolved. Per the germline V gene, CDR1 is KGHSH and CDR2 is LQKENI. V was trimmed by 7 bases and J by 4 bases, leaving 13 bases between them. CDR3 length: 14 residues. The CDR3 DNA reads as TGTGCCAGCTACGATGGCGATGGCACCGGGGAGCTGTTTTTT. Residues: CASYDGDGTGELFF.

J is TRBJ2-5 and V is TRBV7-9; 7 bases match TRBD1. This CDR3 has 17 amino acids. CDR1 is SEHNR and CDR2 is FQNEAQ in the germline V gene (reference sequence). The J segment lost 5 bases and the V segment lost 5 bases, leaving 17 bases of the junction unmatched. CDR3 sequence (DNA): TGTGCCAGCAGCCTCCCCCGGGACAGCCGCTCACGGGAGACCCAGTACTTC. Translating it yields CASSLPRDSRSRETQYF.

This clonotype was seen a few times. The chain carries TRBV20-1 and TRBJ1-5, with D perhaps matching TRBD1 (6 bases). The V gene's germline CDR1 is DFQATT and CDR2 SNEGSKA (reference sequence). The ends were cut back, 0 bases at V and 6 bases at J, with 21 bases in the middle. The CDR3 spans 17 residues. The CDR3 spells CSARDPLLQGWVQPQHF. Here the CDR3 DNA reads TGCAGTGCTAGAGACCCCCTCTTACAGGGCTGGGTTCAGCCCCAGCATTTT.

The table lists this clonotype with a few counts. This rearrangement joins TRBV27 to TRBJ2-1, with TRBD2 identical over 10 bases. Germline values: CDR1 MNHEY, CDR2 SMNVEV (reference sequence). The V segment lost 6 bases and the J segment 3 bases; nucleotides outside the gene matches: 2. The CDR3 covers 14 residues. The CDR3 DNA follows: TGTGCCAGCAGCCTAGCGGGGGACTACAATGAGCAGTTCTTC. The encoded protein is CASSLAGDYNEQFF.

This clonotype showed up just a few times. The chain is built from TRBV5-6 and TRBJ2-1, with 8 bases identical to TRBD2. The CDR3 is made up of 15 amino acids. V lost 1 base and J lost 5; bases outside the gene matches: 5. The germline V gene has CDR1 SGHDT and CDR2 YYEEEE. Here the CDR3 DNA reads TGTGCCAGCAGCTTGACTAGCGGTTATAACAATGAGCAGTTCTTC. This translates into CASSLTSGYNNEQFF.

This clonotype appeared a few times. The chain combines TRBV12-3 or TRBV12-4 with TRBJ2-5; perhaps TRBD2 as D (6 bases). V lost 5 bases and J lost 5, with 18 bases in between. The CDR3 has 15 amino acids. CDR3 residues: CASSLIFGSSETQYF. The DNA of the CDR3 is TGTGCCAGCAGTCTGATCTTCGGGAGCTCGGAGACCCAGTACTTC.

This clonotype was detected many times. The genes are TRBV15 and TRBJ2-7; D perhaps matches TRBD1 (7 bases). This CDR3 spans 15 amino acids. V gave up 4 bases and J gave up 2 bases, with 15 bases separating them. The germline V gene encodes CDR1 LNHNV and CDR2 YYDKDF (reference sequence). In DNA, the CDR3 is TGTGCCACCAGCACCAACAGGGGACTCACCTACGAGCAGTACTTC. Translation: CATSTNRGLTYEQYF.

The V and J genes are TRBV27 and TRBJ2-3; 7 bases agree with TRBD1. The CDR3 consists of 15 residues. Trimming took 3 bases from V and 6 from J; bases not matched to a gene: 9. In germline, CDR1 is MNHEY, CDR2 SMNVEV (reference sequence). The CDR3 here is CASSFLTGIGDTQYF. The CDR3 DNA reads TGTGCCAGCAGTTTTCTGACAGGGATTGGTGATACGCAGTATTTT.

The sample holds a few counts of this clonotype. The chain links TRBV28 to TRBJ2-3, with D possibly TRBD2 on 5 matching bases. The CDR3 has 15 residues. Between the trimmed V and J ends, which lost 3 bases and 0 bases, there was a span of 10 bases. Germline V gene sequence: CDR1 MDHEN, CDR2 SYDVKM. The CDR3 nucleotides are TGTGCCAGCAGTTTGAGAAGCGGAAGCACAGATACGCAGTATTTT. Translation gives CASSLRSGSTDTQYF.

The table lists this clonotype with a few counts. This chain joins TRBV20-1 and TRBJ2-1; D possibly corresponds to TRBD1 (5 bases). The CDR3 runs 15 residues. The germline V gene has CDR1 DFQATT and CDR2 SNEGSKA (reference sequence). The V end lost 6 bases, the J end lost 0 bases, and 15 bases lay between the germline ends. CDR3 in DNA: TGCAGTGCCGTCCCTCAGGGCAGCTCCTACAATGAGCAGTTCTTC. Translated: CSAVPQGSSYNEQFF.

The sample holds many counts of this clonotype. The chain links TRBV20-1 to TRBJ2-1, with D possibly being TRBD2 (5 bases). The CDR3 is made up of 14 amino acids. Trimming took 6 bases from V and 5 from J, leaving 17 bases between them. CDR1 and CDR2 from the germline V gene are DFQATT and SNEGSKA (reference sequence). The CDR3 nucleotides are TGCAGTGCCCGCGGACTCTCCATCAACAATGAGCAGTTCTTC. Translation: CSARGLSINNEQFF.

This chain joins TRBV10-2 and TRBJ2-5; TRBD2 matches 7 bases. There are 16 residues in the CDR3. Germline lookup yields CDR1 WSHSY and CDR2 SAAADI. Trimming took 0 bases from V and 3 from J; bases not matched to a gene: 7. This CDR3 reads CASSESKAGVEETQYF. The CDR3 DNA follows: TGCGCCAGCAGTGAGTCAAAGGCGGGAGTAGAAGAGACCCAGTACTTC.

The V and J genes are TRBV9 and TRBJ2-1, with D perhaps matching TRBD1 (6 bases). Germline loops: CDR1 SGDLS, CDR2 YYNGEE. Trimming cost V 2 bases and J 1 base, with 19 bases left between them. The CDR3 totals 18 residues. The chain's CDR3 is CASSVSTGKVSSYNEQFF. CDR3 nucleotide sequence: TGTGCCAGCAGCGTTTCAACAGGGAAGGTCAGTTCCTACAATGAGCAGTTCTTC.